The entry that follows covers one T cell receptor beta chain sequence. The data belong to a study of molecular identifiers for immune sequencing clone quantification. Trimming left V 0 bases short and J 8 bases short, with 14 bases between. The germline V gene encodes CDR1 LGHNA and CDR2 YSLEER. This CDR3 spans 16 amino acids. TCRdb used MiXCR to reprocess the PCR reads, holding one entry per CDR3 protein. The table has more than 450,000 distinct CDR3 sequences, 20% to 25% seen once. The clonotype originates from a human donor in good health. Some libraries in this study had Jurkat cell RNA spiked in. Sequencing used naive CD8+ T cells from blood, with Jurkat cell RNA spiked in. The subset is: FACS-sorted CD8+CD4-CCR7+CD45RA+ naive T cells. This chain links TRBV4-3 with TRBJ1-6; the D is unclear. The CDR3 DNA reads TGCGCCAGCAGCCAAGAACGGACCTTGCTTTATTCACCCCTCCACTTT. This codes for CASSQERTLLYSPLHF.